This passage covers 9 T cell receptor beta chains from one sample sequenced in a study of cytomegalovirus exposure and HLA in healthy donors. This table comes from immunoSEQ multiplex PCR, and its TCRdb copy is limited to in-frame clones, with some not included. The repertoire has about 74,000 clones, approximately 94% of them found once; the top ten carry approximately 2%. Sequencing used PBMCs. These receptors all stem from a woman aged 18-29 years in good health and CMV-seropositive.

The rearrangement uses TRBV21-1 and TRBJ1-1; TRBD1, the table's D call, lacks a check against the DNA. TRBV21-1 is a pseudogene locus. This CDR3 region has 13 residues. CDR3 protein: CASRIRAQYEAFF. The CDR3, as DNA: TGTGCCAGCAGAATCAGGGCCCAATATGAAGCTTTCTTT.

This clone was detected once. The CDR3: CASSQGQHYEQYF. The CDR3 bases are TGTGCCAGCAGCCAGGGACAACACTACGAGCAGTACTTC. The gene calls are TRBV5-4 and TRBJ2-7; tentative D call: TRBD1 (6 bases). CDR1 and CDR2 (germline): SGHNT, YYREEE (reference sequence). The CDR3 covers 13 residues. With 4 bases removed from V and 3 bases from J, the gap between germline ends came to 11 bases.

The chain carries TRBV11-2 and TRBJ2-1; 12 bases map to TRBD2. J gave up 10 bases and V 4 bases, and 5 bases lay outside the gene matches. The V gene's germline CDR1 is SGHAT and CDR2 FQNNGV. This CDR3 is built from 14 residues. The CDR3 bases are TGTGCCAGCAGCTGGACTAGCGGGACGGACGAGCAGTTCTTC. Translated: CASSWTSGTDEQFF.

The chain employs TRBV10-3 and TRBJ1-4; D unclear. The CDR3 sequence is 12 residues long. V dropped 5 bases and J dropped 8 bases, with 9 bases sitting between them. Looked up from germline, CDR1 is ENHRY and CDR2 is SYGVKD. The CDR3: CAISPDWEKLFF. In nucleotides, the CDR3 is TGTGCCATCAGTCCGGACTGGGAAAAACTGTTTTTT.

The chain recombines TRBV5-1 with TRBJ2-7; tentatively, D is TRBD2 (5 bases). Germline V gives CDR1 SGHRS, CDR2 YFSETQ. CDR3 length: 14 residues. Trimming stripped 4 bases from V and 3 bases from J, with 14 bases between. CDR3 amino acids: CASSPQAGSYEQYF. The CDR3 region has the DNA TGCGCCAGCAGCCCGCAGGCGGGCAGCTACGAGCAGTACTTC.

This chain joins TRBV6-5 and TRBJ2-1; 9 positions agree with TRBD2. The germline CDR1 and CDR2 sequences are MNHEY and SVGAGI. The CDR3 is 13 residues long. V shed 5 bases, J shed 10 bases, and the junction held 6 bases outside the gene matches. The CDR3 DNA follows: TGTGCCAGCAGTCCGGGACTAGCTGGAGAGCAGTTCTTC. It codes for CASSPGLAGEQFF.

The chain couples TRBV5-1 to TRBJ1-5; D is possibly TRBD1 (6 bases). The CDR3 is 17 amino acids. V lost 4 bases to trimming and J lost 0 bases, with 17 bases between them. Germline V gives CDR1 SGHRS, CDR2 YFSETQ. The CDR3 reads CASSATTGPYSNQPQHF. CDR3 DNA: TGCGCCAGCAGCGCTACGACAGGACCGTATAGCAATCAGCCCCAGCATTTT.

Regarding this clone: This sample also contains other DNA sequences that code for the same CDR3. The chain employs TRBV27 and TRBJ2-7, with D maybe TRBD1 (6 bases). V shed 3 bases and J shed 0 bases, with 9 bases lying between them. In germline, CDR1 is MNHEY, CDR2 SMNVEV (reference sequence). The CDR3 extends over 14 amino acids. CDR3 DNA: TGTGCCAGCAGTTTGAGCAGGGGCTCCTACGAGCAGTACTTC. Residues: CASSLSRGSYEQYF.

CDR3 region: CAWSPQFAETQYF. As DNA, the CDR3 is TGTGCCTGGAGCCCACAGTTCGCAGAGACCCAGTACTTC. J is TRBJ2-5 and V is TRBV30; no clear D gene. Deletions cut 3 bases from V and 4 bases from J, with 12 bases between. Germline V gene sequence: CDR1 GTSNPN, CDR2 SVGIG (reference sequence). The CDR3 is 13 residues long.